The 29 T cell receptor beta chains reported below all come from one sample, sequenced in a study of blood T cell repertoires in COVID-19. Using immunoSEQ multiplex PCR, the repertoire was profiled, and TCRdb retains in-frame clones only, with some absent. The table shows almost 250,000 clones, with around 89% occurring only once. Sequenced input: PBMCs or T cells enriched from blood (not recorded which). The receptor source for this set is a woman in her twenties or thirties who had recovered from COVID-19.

CDR3 loop: CASSLGRLAGDYEQYF. The CDR3 DNA reads TGTGCCAGCAGCTTAGGACGACTAGCGGGAGACTACGAGCAGTACTTC. The J gene is TRBJ2-7, the V gene TRBV11-1; the match to TRBD2 covers 12 bases. From germline, CDR1 is SGHAT and CDR2 FQDESV (reference sequence). After removal of 1 base from V and 3 bases from J, the junction contained 4 bases not matched to a gene. The CDR3 contains 16 residues.

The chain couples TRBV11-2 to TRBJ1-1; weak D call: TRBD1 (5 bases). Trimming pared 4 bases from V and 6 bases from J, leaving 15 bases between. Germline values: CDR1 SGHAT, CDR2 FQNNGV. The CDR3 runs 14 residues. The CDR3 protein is CASSSGRGDPEAFF. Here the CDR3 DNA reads TGTGCCAGCAGCTCCGGTCGCGGGGACCCTGAAGCTTTCTTT. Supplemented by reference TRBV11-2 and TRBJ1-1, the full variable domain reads EAGVAQSPRYKIIEKRQSVAFWCNPISGHATLYWYQQILGQGPKLLIQFQNNGVVDDSQLPKDRFSAERLKGVDSTLKIQPAKLEDSAVYLCASSSGRGDPEAFFGQGTRLTVV.

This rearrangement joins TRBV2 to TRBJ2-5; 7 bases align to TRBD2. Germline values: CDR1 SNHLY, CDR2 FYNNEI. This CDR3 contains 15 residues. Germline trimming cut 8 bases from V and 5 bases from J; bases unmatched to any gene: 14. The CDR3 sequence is CASRGRGGPWETQYF. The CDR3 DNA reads TGTGCCAGCCGAGGACGGGGAGGGCCTTGGGAGACCCAGTACTTC.

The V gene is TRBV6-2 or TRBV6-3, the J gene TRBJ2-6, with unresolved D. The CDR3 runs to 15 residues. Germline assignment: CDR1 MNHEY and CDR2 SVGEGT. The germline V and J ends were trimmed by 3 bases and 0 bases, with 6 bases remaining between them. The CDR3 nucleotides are TGTGCCAGCAGTTATCGGAGCTCTGGGGCCAACGTCCTGACTTTC. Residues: CASSYRSSGANVLTF.

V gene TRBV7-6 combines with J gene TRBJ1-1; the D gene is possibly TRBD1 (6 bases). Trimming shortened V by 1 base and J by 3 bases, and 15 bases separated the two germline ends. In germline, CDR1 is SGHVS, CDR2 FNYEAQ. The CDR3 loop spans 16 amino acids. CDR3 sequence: CASSLDWGLGDTEAFF. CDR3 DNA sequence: TGTGCCAGCAGCTTAGATTGGGGGCTGGGGGACACTGAAGCTTTCTTT.

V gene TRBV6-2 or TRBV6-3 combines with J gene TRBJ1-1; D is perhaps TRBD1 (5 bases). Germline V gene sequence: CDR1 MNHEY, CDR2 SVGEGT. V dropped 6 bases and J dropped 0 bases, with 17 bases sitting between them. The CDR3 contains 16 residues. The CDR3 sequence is CASSGGGGPMNTEAFF. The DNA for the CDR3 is TGTGCCAGCAGCGGGGGAGGAGGTCCCATGAACACTGAAGCTTTCTTT.

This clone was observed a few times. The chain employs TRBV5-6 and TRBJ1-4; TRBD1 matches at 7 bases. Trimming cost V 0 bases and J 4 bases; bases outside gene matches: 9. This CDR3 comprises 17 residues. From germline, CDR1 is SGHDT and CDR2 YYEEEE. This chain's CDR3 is CASSLGQGGFGNEKLFF. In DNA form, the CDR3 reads TGTGCCAGCAGCTTGGGGCAGGGGGGATTTGGTAATGAAAAACTGTTTTTT.

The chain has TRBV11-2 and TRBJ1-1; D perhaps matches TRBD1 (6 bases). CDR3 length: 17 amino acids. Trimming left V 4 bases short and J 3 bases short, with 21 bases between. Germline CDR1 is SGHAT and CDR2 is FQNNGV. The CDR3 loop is CASSSGHRLNDYTEAFF. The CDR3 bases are TGTGCCAGCAGCTCGGGACACCGCTTAAATGATTACACTGAAGCTTTCTTT.

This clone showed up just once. This CDR3 reads CASSPGTGFLGTGELFF. DNA of the CDR3: TGTGCCAGCAGCCCTGGAACAGGGTTTTTGGGTACCGGGGAGCTGTTTTTT. The genes are TRBV7-3 and TRBJ2-2; a possible D gene is TRBD1 (6 bases). The germline CDR1 and CDR2 sequences are SGHTA and FQGTGA. CDR3 length equals 17 residues. The V end was cut by 5 bases, the J end by 5 bases, with 21 bases between.

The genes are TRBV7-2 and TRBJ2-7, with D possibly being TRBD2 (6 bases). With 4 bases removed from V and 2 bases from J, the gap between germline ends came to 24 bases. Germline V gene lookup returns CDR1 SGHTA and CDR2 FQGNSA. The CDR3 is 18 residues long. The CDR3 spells CASSSLPYSGVAPYEQYF. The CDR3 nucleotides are TGTGCCAGCAGCTCCTTACCCTACTCGGGAGTCGCTCCCTACGAGCAGTACTTC.

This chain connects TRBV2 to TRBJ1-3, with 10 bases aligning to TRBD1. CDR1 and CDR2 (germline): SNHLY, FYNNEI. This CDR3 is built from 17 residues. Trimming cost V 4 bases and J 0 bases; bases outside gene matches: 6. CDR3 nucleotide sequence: TGTGCCAGCAGTGCTAGGACAGGGGGAATCTCTGGAAACACCATATATTTT. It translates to CASSARTGGISGNTIYF.

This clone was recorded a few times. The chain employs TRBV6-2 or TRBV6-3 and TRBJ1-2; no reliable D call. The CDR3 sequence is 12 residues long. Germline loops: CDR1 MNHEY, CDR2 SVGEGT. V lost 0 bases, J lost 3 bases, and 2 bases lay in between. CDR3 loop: CASSYSDYGYTF. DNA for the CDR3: TGTGCCAGCAGTTACTCCGACTATGGCTACACCTTC.

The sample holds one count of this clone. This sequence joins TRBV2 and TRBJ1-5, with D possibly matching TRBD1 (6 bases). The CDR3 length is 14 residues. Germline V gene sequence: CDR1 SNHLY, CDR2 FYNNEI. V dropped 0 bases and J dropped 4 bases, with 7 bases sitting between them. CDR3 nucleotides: TGTGCCAGCAGTGAAGCCAGGGGTAATCAGCCCCAGCATTTT. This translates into CASSEARGNQPQHF.

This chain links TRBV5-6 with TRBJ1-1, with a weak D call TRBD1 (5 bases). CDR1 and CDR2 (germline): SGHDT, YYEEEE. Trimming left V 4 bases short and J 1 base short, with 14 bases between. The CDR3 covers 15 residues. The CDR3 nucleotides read TGTGCCAGCAGCAAGCAGGGTCGGGCGAACACTGAAGCTTTCTTT. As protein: CASSKQGRANTEAFF. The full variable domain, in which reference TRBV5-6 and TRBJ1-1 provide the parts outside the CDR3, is DAGVTQSPTHLIKTRGQQVTLRCSPKSGHDTVSWYQQALGQGPQFIFQYYEEEERQRGNFPDRFSGHQFPNYSSELNVNALLLGDSALYLCASSKQGRANTEAFFGQGTRLTVV.

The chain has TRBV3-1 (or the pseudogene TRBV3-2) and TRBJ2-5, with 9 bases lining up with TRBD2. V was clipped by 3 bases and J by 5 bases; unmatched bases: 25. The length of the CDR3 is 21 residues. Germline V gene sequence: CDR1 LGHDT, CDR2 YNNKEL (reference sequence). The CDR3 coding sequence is TGTGCCAGCAGCCAGAAGGGGGGATATTTTAGCGGGAGAGGCTCAGAGGAGACCCAGTACTTC. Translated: CASSQKGGYFSGRGSEETQYF.

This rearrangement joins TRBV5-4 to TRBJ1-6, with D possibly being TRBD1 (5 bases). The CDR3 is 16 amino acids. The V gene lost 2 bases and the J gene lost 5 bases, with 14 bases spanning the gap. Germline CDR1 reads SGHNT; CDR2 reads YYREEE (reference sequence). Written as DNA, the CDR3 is TGTGCCAGCAGCTTAGGCCAGGGAAGAAATAATTCACCCCTCCACTTT. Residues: CASSLGQGRNNSPLHF. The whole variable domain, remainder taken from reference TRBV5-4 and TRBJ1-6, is ETGVTQSPTHLIKTRGQQVTLRCSSQSGHNTVSWYQQALGQGPQFIFQYYREEENGRGNFPPRFSGLQFPNYSSELNVNALELDDSALYLCASSLGQGRNNSPLHFGNGTRLTVT.

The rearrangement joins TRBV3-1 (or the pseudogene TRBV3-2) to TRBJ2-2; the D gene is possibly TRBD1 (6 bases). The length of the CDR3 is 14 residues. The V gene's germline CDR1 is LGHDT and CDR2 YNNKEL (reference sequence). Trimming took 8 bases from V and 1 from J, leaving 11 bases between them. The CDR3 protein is CASGGDMNTGELFF. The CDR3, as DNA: TGTGCCAGCGGGGGCGACATGAACACCGGGGAGCTGTTTTTT.

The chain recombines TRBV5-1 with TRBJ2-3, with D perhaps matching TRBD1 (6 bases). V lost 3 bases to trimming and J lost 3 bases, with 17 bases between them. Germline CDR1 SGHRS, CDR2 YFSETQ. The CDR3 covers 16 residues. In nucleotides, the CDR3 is TGCGCCAGCAGCTCAGGGGCCTTCCAGTATACAGATACGCAGTATTTT. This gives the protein CASSSGAFQYTDTQYF.

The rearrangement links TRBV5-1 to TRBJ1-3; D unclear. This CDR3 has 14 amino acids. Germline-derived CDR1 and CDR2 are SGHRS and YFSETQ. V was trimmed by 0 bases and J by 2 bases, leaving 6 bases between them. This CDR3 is CASSLAGAGNTIYF. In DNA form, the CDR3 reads TGCGCCAGCAGCTTGGCCGGGGCTGGAAACACCATATATTTT.

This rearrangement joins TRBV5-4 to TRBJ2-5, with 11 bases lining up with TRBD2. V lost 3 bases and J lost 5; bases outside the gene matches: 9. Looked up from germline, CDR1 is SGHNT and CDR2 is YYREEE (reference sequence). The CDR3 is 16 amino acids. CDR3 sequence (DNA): TGTGCCAGCAGCTCACTAGCGGGAGACAGGAAGGAGACCCAGTACTTC. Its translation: CASSSLAGDRKETQYF.

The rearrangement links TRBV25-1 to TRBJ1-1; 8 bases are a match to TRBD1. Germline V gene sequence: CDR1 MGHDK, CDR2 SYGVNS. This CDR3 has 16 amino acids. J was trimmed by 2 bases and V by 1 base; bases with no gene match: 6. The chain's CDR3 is CASSELIGQGNTEAFF. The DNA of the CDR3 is TGTGCCAGCAGTGAATTAATTGGACAGGGAAACACTGAAGCTTTCTTT.

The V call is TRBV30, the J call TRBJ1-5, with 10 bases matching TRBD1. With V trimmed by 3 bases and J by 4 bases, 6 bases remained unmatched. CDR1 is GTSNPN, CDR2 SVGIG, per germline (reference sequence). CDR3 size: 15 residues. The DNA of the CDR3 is TGTGCCTGGAGAAATAAGGGACAGGGGAATCAGCCCCAGCATTTT. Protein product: CAWRNKGQGNQPQHF.

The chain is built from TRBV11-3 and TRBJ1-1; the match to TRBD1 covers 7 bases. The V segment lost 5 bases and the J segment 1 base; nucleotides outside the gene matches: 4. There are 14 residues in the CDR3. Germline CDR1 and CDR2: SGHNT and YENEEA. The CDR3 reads CASSPGQANTEAFF. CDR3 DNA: TGTGCCAGCAGCCCCGGACAGGCGAACACTGAAGCTTTCTTT.

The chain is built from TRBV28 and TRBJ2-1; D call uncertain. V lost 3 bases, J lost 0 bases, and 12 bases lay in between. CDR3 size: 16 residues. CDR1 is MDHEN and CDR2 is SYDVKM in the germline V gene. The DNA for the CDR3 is TGTGCCAGCAGTTTGGGCTACTTCAGCTCCTACAATGAGCAGTTCTTC. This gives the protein CASSLGYFSSYNEQFF. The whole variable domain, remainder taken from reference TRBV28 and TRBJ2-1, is DVKVTQSSRYLVKRTGEKVFLECVQDMDHENMFWYRQDPGLGLRLIYFSYDVKMKEKGDIPEGYSVSREKKERFSLILESASTNQTSMYLCASSLGYFSSYNEQFFGPGTRLTVL.

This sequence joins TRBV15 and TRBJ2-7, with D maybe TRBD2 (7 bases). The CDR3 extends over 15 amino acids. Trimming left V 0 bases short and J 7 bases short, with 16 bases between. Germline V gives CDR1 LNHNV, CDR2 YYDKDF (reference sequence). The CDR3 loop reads CATSRDPGGSNEQYF. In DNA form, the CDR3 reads TGTGCCACCAGCAGAGATCCGGGGGGCTCGAATGAGCAGTACTTC.

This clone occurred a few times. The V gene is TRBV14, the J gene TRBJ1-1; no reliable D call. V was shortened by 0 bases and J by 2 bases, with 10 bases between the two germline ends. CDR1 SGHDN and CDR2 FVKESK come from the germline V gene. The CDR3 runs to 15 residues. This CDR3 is CASSQDPRINTEAFF. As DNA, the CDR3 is TGTGCCAGCAGCCAAGACCCCAGGATAAACACTGAAGCTTTCTTT.

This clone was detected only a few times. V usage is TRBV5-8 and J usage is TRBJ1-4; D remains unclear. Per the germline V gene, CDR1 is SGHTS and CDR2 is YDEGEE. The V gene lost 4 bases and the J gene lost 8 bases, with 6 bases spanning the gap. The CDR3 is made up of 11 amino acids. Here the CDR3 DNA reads TGTGCCAGCAGCATACAGGAAAAACTGTTTTTT. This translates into CASSIQEKLFF.

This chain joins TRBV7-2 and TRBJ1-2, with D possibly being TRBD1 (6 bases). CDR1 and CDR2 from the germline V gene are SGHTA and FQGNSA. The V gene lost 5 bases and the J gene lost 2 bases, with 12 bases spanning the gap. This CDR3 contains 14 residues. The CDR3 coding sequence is TGTGCCAGCAGCGTCACGACAGGCAACTATGGCTACACCTTC. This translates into CASSVTTGNYGYTF.

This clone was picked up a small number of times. CDR3 sequence reads: CASSLAGGNQPQHF. The CDR3 coding sequence is TGTGCCAGCAGTTTAGCAGGGGGGAATCAGCCCCAGCATTTT. The chain has TRBV28 and TRBJ1-5; 7 positions agree with TRBD1. Germline V gives CDR1 MDHEN, CDR2 SYDVKM. V dropped 2 bases and J dropped 4; count of bases not matched to a gene: 2. CDR3 length: 14 residues.